This T cell receptor (beta chain) was captured in a study of CD8+ T cells in alopecia areata. The sample holds a few counts of this clone. The authors extracted RNA and reverse transcribed it into cDNA as the sequencing template. Repertoires were generated with immunoSEQ multiplex PCR, while TCRdb's copy carries only in-frame clones and drops some. This table has almost 35,000 clones, approximately 52% appearing once. Trimming took 7 bases from V and 1 from J, leaving 10 bases between them. Germline CDR1 and CDR2: SQVTM and ANQGSEA. The CDR3 is made up of 12 amino acids. PBMCs were stained for CD3, CD4 and CD8, and CD4+ and CD8+ T cells were sorted.

The rearrangement links TRBV29-1 to TRBJ1-1; D uncertain. This TCR derives from a human donor with alopecia areata. Sequenced input: NKG2D-high CD8+ T cells sorted from blood. This chain's CDR3 is CSAVGGNTEAFF. In DNA, the CDR3 is TGCAGCGCCGTGGGAGGGAACACTGAAGCTTTCTTT.